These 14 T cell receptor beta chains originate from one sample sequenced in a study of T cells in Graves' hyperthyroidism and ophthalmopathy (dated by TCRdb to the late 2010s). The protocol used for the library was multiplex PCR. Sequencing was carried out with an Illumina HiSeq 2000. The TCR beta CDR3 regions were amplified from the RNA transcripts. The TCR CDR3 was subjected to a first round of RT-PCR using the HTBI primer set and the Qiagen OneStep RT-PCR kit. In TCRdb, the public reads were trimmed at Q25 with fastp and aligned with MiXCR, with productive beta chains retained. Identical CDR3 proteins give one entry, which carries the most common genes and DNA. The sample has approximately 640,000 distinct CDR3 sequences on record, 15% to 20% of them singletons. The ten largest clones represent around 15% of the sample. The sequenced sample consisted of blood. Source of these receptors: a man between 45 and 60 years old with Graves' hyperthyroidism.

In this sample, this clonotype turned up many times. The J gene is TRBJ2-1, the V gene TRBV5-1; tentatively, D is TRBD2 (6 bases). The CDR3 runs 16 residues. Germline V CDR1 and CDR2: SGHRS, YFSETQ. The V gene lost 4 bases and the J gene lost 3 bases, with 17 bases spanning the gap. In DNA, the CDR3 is TGCGCCAGCAGCCCAGAGGAGGGTTCCTACTACAATGAGCAGTTCTTC. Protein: CASSPEEGSYYNEQFF.

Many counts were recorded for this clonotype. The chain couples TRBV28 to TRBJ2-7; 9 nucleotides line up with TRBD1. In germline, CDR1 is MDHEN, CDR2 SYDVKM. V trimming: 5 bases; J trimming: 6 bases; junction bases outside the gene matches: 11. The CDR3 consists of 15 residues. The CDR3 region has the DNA TGTGCCAGCAGTCTACCCGGGACAGGGCCCGCCGAGCAGTACTTC. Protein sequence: CASSLPGTGPAEQYF.

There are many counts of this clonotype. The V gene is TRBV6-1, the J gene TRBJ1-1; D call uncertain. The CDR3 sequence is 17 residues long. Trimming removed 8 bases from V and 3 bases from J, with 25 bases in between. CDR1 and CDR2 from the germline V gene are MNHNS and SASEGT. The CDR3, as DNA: TGTGCCAGCCAACAATCCTTGGCAGGCCGCGGGGACACTGAAGCTTTCTTT. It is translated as CASQQSLAGRGDTEAFF.

CDR3 region: CASSGSNTMNTEAFF. The CDR3, as DNA: TGTGCCAGTAGTGGTTCGAACACGATGAACACTGAAGCTTTCTTT. The chain has TRBV19 and TRBJ1-1; D unresolved. V was shortened by 5 bases and J by 0 bases, with 13 bases between the two germline ends. CDR3 length: 15 amino acids. Germline CDR1 LNHDA, CDR2 SQIVND (reference sequence).

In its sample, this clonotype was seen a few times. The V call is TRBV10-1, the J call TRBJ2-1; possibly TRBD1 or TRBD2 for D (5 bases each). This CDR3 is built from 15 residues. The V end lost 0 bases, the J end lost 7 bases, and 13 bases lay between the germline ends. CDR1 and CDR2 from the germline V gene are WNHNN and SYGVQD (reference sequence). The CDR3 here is CASSESLGTRNEQFF. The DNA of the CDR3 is TGCGCCAGCAGTGAGTCGCTCGGGACGAGGAATGAGCAGTTCTTC.

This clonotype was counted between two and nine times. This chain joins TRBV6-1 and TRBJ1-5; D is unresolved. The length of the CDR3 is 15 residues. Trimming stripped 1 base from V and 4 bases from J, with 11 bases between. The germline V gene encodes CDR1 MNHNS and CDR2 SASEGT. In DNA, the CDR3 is TGTGCCAGCAGTGAAGAAATAGGGATAAATCAGCCCCAGCATTTT. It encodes CASSEEIGINQPQHF.

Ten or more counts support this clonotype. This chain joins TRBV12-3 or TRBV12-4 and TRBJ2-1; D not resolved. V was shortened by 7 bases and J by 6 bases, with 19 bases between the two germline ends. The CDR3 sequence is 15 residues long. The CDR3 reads CASKVGSGFPNEQFF. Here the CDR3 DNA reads TGTGCCAGCAAGGTGGGATCCGGGTTCCCCAATGAGCAGTTCTTC.

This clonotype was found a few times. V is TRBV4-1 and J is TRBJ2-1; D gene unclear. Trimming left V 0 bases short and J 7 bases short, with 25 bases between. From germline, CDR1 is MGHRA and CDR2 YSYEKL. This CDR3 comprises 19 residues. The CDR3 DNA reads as TGCGCCAGCAGCCAAGAGAGCGTTCCCCTAACAATGAGCTTGAATGAGCAGTTCTTC. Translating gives CASSQESVPLTMSLNEQFF.

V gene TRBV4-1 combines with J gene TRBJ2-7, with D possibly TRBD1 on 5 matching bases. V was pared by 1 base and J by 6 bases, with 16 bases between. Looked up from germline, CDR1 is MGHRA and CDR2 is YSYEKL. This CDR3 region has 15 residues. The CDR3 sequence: CASSQGPETAVEQYF. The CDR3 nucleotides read TGCGCCAGCAGCCAAGGTCCCGAGACAGCCGTCGAGCAGTACTTC.

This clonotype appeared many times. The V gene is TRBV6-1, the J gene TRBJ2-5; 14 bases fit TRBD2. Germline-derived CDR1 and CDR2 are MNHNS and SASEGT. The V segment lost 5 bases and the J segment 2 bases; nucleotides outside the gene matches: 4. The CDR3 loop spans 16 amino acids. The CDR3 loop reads CASSRLAGGMQETQYF. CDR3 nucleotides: TGTGCCAGCAGTCGACTAGCGGGAGGGATGCAAGAGACCCAGTACTTC.

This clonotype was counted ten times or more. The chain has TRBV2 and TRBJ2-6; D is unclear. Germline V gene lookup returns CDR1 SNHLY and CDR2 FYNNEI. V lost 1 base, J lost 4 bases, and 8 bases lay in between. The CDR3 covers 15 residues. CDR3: CASSEEQIGANVLTF. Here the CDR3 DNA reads TGTGCCAGCAGTGAAGAACAGATCGGGGCCAACGTCCTGACTTTC.

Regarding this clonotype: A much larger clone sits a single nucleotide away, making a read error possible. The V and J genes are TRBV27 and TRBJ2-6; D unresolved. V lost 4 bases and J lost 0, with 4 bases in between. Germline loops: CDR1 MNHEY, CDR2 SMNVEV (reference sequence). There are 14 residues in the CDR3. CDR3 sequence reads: CASSYNSGANVLTF. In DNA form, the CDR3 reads TGTGCCAGCAGTTATAACTCTGGGGCCAACGTCCTGACTTTC.

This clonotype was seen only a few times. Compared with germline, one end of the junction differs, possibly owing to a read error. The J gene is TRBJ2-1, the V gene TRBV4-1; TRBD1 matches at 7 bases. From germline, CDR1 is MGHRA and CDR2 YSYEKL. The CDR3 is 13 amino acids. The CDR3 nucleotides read TGCGCCAGCAGTCAAGGACAGGCCACCGAGCAGTTCTTC. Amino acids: CASSQGQATEQFF.

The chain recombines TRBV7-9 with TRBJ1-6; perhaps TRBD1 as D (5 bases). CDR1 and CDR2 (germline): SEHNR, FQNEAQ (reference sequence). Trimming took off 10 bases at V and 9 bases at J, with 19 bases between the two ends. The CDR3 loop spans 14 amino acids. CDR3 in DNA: TGTGCCATCGACTCCGGGACCGGTGGTTCACCCCTCCACTTT. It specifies CAIDSGTGGSPLHF.